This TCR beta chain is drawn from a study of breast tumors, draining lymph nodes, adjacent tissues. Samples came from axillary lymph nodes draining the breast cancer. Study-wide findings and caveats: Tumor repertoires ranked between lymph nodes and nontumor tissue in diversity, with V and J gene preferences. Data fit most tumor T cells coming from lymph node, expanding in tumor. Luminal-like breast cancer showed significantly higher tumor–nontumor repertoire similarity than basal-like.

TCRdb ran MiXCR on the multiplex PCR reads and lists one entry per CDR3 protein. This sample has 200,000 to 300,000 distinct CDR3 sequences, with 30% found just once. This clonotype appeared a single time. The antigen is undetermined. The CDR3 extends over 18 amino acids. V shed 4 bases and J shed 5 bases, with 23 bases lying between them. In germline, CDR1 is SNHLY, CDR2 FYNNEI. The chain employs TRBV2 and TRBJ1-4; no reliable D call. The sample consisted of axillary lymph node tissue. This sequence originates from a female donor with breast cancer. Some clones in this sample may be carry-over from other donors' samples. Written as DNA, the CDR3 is TGTGCCAGCAGTGCTAGCGGGAGGAAGTCCCCCTACAATGAAAAACTGTTTTTT. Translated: CASSASGRKSPYNEKLFF.